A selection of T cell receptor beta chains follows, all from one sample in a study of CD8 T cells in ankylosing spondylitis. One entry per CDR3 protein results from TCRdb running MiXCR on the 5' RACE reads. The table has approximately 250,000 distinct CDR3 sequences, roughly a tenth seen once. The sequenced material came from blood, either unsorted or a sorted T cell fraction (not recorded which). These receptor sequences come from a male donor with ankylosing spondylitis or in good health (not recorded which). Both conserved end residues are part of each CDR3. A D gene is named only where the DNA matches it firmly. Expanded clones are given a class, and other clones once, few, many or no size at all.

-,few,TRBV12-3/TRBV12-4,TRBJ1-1,CASSFEESEAFF,TGTGCCAGCAGTTTTGAGGAGTCCGAAGCTTTCTTT
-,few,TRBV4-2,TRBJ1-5,CASSQESGRGPQHF,TGTGCCAGCAGCCAAGAGTCAGGGCGCGGGCCCCAGCATTTT
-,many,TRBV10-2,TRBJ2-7,CASSTGSEQYF,TGCGCCAGCAGTACAGGTTCCGAGCAGTACTTC
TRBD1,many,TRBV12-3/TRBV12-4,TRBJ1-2,CASSYRQGTNYGYTF,TGTGCCAGCAGTTACAGACAGGGAACTAACTATGGCTACACCTTC
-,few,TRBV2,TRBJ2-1,CASSESRALDARRF,TGTGCCAGCAGTGAAAGTAGGGCGCTAGATGCCCGTCGTTTC
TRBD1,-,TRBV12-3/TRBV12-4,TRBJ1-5,CASRYGTGRIQPQHF,TGTGCCAGCAGGTACGGGACAGGGAGGATACAGCCCCAGCATTTT
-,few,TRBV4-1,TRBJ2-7,CASSQERDTTYEQYF,TGCGCCAGCAGCCAAGAACGGGACACCACCTACGAGCAGTACTTC
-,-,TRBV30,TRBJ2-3,CAWSLGDTQYF,TGTGCCTGGAGTCTGGGAGATACGCAGTATTTT
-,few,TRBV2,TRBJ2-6,CAIRDSNWGSGANVLTF,TGTGCCATCCGAGATAGTAATTGGGGGTCTGGGGCCAACGTCCTGACTTTC
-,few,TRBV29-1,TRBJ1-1,CSVGGSGGTSRSNTEAFF,TGCAGCGTTGGGGGCTCGGGCGGGACATCTCGATCGAACACTGAAGCTTTCTTT
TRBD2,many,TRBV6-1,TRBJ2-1,CALGAGGPGSYNEQFF,TGTGCACTCGGAGCGGGAGGGCCGGGATCCTACAATGAGCAGTTCTTC
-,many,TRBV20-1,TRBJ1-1,CSARDKGESEAFF,TGCAGTGCTAGAGATAAGGGAGAGTCTGAAGCTTTCTTT
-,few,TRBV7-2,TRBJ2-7,CASSFASSSYEQYF,TGTGCCAGCAGCTTCGCTAGCAGCTCCTACGAGCAGTACTTC
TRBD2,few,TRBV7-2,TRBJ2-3,CASSLGAGGPTDTQYF,TGTGCCAGCAGCTTAGGTGCGGGGGGGCCTACAGATACGCAGTATTTT
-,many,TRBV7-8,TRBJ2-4,CASSPKPRQTAKNIQYF,TGTGCCAGCAGCCCAAAACCCCGGCAAACAGCCAAAAACATTCAGTACTTC
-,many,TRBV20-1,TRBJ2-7,CSAREGREYEQYF,TGCAGTGCTAGAGAGGGCAGAGAGTACGAGCAGTACTTC
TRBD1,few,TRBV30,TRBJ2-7,CAWSTRTGPPQYF,TGTGCCTGGAGTACTCGGACAGGCCCCCCCCAGTACTTC
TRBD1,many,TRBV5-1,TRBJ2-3,CASSSGTGLTDTQYF,TGCGCCAGCAGTTCCGGGACAGGCCTCACAGATACGCAGTATTTT
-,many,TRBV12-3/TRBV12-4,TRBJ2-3,CASTYRSTDTQYF,TGTGCCAGCACCTACCGCTCCACAGATACGCAGTATTTT
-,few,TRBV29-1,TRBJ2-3,CSVGNTDTQYF,TGCAGCGTTGGAAACACAGATACGCAGTATTTT
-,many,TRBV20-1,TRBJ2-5,CSLNTGQETQYF,TGCAGTTTAAACACGGGGCAAGAGACCCAGTACTTC
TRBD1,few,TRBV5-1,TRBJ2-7,CASSSGTASYEQYF,TGCGCCAGCAGCTCCGGGACAGCCTCCTACGAGCAGTACTTC
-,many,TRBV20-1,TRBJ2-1,CSARGMGGLGNEQFF,TGCAGTGCTAGGGGGATGGGGGGTCTGGGCAATGAGCAGTTCTTC
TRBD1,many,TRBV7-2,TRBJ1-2,CASSLFLGTGENYGYTF,TGTGCCAGCAGCTTATTTCTGGGGACAGGGGAAAACTATGGCTACACCTTC
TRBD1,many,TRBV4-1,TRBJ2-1,CASSQDGTGRDNEQFF,TGCGCCAGCAGCCAAGATGGGACAGGGCGGGACAATGAGCAGTTCTTC
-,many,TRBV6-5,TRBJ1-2,CASSYSRNNYGYTF,TGTGCCAGCAGTTACTCAAGAAACAACTATGGCTACACCTTC
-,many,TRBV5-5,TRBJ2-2,CASTLNPPGNTGELFF,TGTGCCAGCACCCTTAACCCCCCAGGAAACACCGGGGAGCTGTTTTTT
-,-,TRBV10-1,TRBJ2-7,CVSSEYGAYEQYF,TGCGTCAGCAGTGAGTACGGGGCCTACGAGCAGTACTTC
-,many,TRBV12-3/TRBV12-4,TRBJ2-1,CASKGSSANNEQFF,TGTGCCAGCAAAGGGTCTAGCGCCAACAATGAGCAGTTCTTC
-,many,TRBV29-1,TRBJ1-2,CSVRGGGGYTF,TGCAGCGTTAGGGGGGGCGGTGGCTACACCTTC
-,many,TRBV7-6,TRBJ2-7,CASSLTGSNSYEQYF,TGTGCCAGCAGCTTGACAGGATCCAACTCCTACGAGCAGTACTTC
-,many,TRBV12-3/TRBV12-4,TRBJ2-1,CASSGGPIEQFF,TGTGCCAGCTCGGGGGGCCCAATAGAGCAGTTCTTC
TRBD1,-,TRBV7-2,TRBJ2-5,CASSEQGQETQYF,TGTGCCAGCAGTGAACAGGGGCAAGAGACCCAGTACTTC
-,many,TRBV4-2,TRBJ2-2,CASSPRSSNTGELFF,TGTGCCAGCAGCCCCCGCAGTTCGAACACCGGGGAGCTGTTTTTT
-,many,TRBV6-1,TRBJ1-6,CASSPRTASLNSPLHF,TGTGCCAGCAGTCCTAGGACAGCTTCCCTTAATTCACCCCTCCACTTT
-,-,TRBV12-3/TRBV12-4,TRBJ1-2,CASSFWQGRGTNYGYTF,TGTGCCAGCAGTTTTTGGCAGGGTAGGGGCACCAACTATGGCTACACCTTC
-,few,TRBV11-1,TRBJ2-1,CASSPNQGGTGNEQFF,TGTGCCAGCAGCCCCAACCAGGGTGGTACGGGCAATGAGCAGTTCTTC
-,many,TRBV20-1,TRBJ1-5,CSAPGPSAQHF,TGCAGTGCTCCGGGTCCCTCGGCCCAGCATTTT
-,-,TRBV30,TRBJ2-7,CAWSLGTDEQYF,TGTGCCTGGAGTCTCGGGACGGACGAGCAGTACTTC
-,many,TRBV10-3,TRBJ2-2,CAIIISGFLVSGELFF,TGTGCCATCATTATTTCTGGATTCTTGGTCTCCGGGGAGCTGTTTTTT
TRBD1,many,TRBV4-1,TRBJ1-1,CASSTAGTAMNTEAFF,TGCGCCAGCAGCACCGCCGGGACAGCCATGAACACTGAAGCTTTCTTT
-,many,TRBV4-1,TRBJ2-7,CASSQDQEGTTYEQYF,TGCGCCAGCAGCCAAGATCAGGAGGGGACGACCTACGAGCAGTACTTC
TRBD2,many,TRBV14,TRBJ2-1,CASSQGLAGGNRYNEQFF,TGTGCCAGCAGCCAAGGACTAGCGGGGGGAAATCGCTACAATGAGCAGTTCTTC
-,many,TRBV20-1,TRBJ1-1,CSAHRASGAITEAFF,TGCAGTGCTCACCGGGCCTCTGGAGCAATCACTGAAGCTTTCTTT
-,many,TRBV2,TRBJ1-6,CASSEFHGANNSPLHF,TGTGCCAGCAGTGAATTCCACGGAGCCAATAATTCACCCCTCCACTTT
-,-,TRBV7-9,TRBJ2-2,CASSPDALNAGELFF,TGTGCCAGCAGTCCTGACGCCCTGAACGCCGGGGAGCTGTTTTTT
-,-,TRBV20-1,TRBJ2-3,CSAREGYTQYF,TGCAGTGCTAGGGAGGGGTATACGCAGTATTTT
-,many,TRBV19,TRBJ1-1,CASSIDSSGGTEAFF,TGTGCCAGTAGTATAGATTCCTCCGGGGGGACTGAAGCTTTCTTT
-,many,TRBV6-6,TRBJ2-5,CASRVGVQETQYF,TGTGCCAGCCGAGTAGGAGTACAAGAGACCCAGTACTTC
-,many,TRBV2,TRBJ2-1,CASSDMNEQFF,TGTGCCAGCAGTGATATGAATGAGCAGTTCTTC
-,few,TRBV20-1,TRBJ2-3,CSARGGTTDTQYF,TGCAGTGCTAGAGGTGGGACCACGGATACGCAGTATTTT
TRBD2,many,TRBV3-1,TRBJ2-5,CASSPGLAGRKETQYF,TGTGCCAGCAGCCCTGGACTAGCGGGAAGGAAGGAGACCCAGTACTTC
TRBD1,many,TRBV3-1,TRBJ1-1,CASSLQGRYTEAFF,TGTGCCAGCAGCCTACAGGGGAGGTACACTGAAGCTTTCTTT
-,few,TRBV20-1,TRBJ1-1,CSARDYRVANTEAFF,TGCAGTGCTAGAGACTACAGGGTTGCGAACACTGAAGCTTTCTTT
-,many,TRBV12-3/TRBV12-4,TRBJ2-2,CASSIPGHLTGELFF,TGTGCCAGCAGCATCCCGGGACACTTAACCGGGGAGCTGTTTTTT